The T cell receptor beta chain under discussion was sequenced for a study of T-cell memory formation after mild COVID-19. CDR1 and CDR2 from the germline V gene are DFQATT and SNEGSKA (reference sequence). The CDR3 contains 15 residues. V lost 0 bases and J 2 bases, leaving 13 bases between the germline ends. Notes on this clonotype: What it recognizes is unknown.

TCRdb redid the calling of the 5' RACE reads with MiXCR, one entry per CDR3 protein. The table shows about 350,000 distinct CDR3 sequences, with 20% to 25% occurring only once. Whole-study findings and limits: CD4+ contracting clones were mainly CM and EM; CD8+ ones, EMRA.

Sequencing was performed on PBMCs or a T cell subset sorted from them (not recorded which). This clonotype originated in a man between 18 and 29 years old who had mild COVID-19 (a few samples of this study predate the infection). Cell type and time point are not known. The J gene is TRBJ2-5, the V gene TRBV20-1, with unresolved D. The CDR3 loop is CSARDDTTGQETQYF. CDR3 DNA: TGCAGTGCTAGAGATGATACAACTGGACAAGAGACCCAGTACTTC.